This TCR beta chain was identified in a study of Ad26.COV2.S vaccination and SARS-CoV-2 variants (dated by TCRdb to the early 2020s). About the investigation overall: Donors in the vaccine arm were drawn from COV1001, a phase I-IIa trial of Ad26.COV2.S in healthy adults that was multicentre, randomized, double-blind and placebo-controlled. Dosing of Ad26.COV2.S was intramuscular, at either 5x10^10 or 1x10^11 viral particles, delivered as one shot or as two shots spaced 56 days apart. TCRbeta repertoire sequencing served as the tool for gauging how specific and how broad the SARS-CoV-2-reactive T cell receptors were following Ad26.COV2.S vaccination. The TCR-sequenced set comprised approximately 32 samples: around 20 Ad26.COV2.S vaccine recipients, 5 placebo recipients and 8 SARS-CoV-2 convalescent individuals. Trial participants were randomized into five groups of five, in which low-dose or high-dose Ad26.COV2.S was given once or twice, or placebo was given on both occasions. Blinding of investigators to trial group allocation was maintained during experiments and outcome assessment. Broad study findings and their caveats: It was noted by the authors that total T cell responses may have been underestimated by the TCR breadth and depth analyses. Higher spike-specific TCR breadth was observed in Ad26.COV2.S recipients than in placebo recipients (P = 0.0014). The study was not powered to compare responses between vaccine doses or regimens. After vaccination, substantial breadth of spike-specific CD8+ and CD4+ T cell responses was reported. Vaccine and placebo recipients had similar non-spike TCR breadth, a finding consistent with the vaccine containing only spike.

Reading from cysteine to phenylalanine, the CDR3 counts 12 amino acids. This entry keeps only the CDR3 DNA: 36 bases, framed from base 1. V was cut back by 2 bases and J by 5 bases, leaving a gap of 6 bases between them. For this clone: What antigen it recognizes has not been identified. No base-level quality is on record; no much larger clone is a single base apart.

The sample's treatment or condition label, in plain terms: 15 to 20 received Ad26.COV2.S at low or high dose, single or two shots; roughly 5 received placebo; per-sample allocation not given. Repertoires of vaccine and placebo recipients were sequenced from samples collected on day 63 after the first injection. Cohort 1b enrolled about 25 adults aged 18-55 years at a single site in Boston, USA, between 29 July and 7 August 2020. Ad26.COV2.S was a replication-incompetent adenovirus type 26 vector expressing a prefusion-stabilized SARS-CoV-2 spike protein from the original Wuhan strain. The immunoSEQ Assay was the method used to sequence TCRbeta CDR3 regions. After extraction, genomic DNA underwent amplification by bias-controlled multiplex PCR, followed by high-throughput sequencing. The authors' analysis ran thus. To quantify the absolute abundance of every unique TCRbeta CDR3 region, sequences were collapsed and filtered. T cell fraction was estimated by normalizing TCRbeta template counts to usable DNA, with usable DNA measured through amplification of reference genes found in all nucleated cells. Repertoire TCRs were annotated as SARS-CoV-2-specific by exact matching of V gene, CDR3 amino acid sequence and J gene to a known reactive TCR set. The reference SARS-CoV-2 TCR set came from MIRA and was filtered for enrichment in COVID-19-positive ImmuneCODE repertoires, removing public or cross-reactive TCRs. Based on the MIRA antigens, annotated TCRs were further analysed at the level of specific ORF or position within ORF. Breadth was defined as the number of annotated unique rearrangements divided by the total number of unique productive rearrangements, and depth was defined as the summed frequency of the annotated unique rearrangements. TCR breadth was compared between groups using two-sided Wilcoxon rank-sum tests. Entries here come from immuneACCESS through TCRdb and include only in-frame sequences with V and J called. Some clones fail to appear in such tables; in the studies checked, an unresolved V gene covers under half of the shortfall, and the cause of the remainder is unknown. D and trimming were read from the DNA, whereas the V and J calls and clone size are those reported in that table. The sample table records hundreds of thousands of clones; approximately 88% of these occur just once. Approximately 1.5% of the sample rests with the top ten.

Sequenced here: peripheral blood, sampled in a trial of Ad26.COV2.S vaccine versus placebo. This TCR was recovered from a person between 18 and 65 years old who received the Ad26.COV2.S COVID-19 vaccine or a placebo. The rearranged segments are TRBV12-3 or TRBV12-4 and TRBJ1-1, with the D gene not clear enough to name. This receptor carries the CDR3 CASSLWRTEAFF. The DNA sequence is as follows: TGTGCCAGCAGTTTATGGAGGACTGAAGCTTTCTTT.